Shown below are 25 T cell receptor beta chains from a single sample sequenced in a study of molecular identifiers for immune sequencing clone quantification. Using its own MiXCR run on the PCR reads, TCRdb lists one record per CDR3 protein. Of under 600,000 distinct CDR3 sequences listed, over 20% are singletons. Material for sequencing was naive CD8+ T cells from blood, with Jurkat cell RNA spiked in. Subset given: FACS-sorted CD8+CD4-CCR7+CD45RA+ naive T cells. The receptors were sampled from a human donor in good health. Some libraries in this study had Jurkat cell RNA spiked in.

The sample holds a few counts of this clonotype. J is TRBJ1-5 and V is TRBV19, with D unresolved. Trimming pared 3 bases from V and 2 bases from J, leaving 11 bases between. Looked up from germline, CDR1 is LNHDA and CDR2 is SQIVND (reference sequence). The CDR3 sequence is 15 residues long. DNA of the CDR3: TGTGCCAGTAGTATTACCTCCATGGGCAATCAGCCCCAGCATTTT. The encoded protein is CASSITSMGNQPQHF.

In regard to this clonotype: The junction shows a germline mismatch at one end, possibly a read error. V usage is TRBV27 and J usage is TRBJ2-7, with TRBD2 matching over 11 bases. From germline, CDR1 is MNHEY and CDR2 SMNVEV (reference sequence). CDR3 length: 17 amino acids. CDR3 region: CTSSLSLELAGAYEQYF. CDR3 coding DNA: TGTACCAGCAGTTTAAGTTTAGAACTAGCGGGAGCCTACGAGCAGTACTTC.

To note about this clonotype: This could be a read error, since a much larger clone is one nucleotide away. The CDR3 DNA sequence: TGCAGCGTTGAGGACGCCTACGAGCGGTACTTC. Translated, it gives CSVEDAYERYF. The chain is built from TRBV29-1 and TRBJ2-7; D gene unclear. The CDR3 sequence is 11 residues long. CDR1 is SQVTM, CDR2 ANQGSEA, per germline.

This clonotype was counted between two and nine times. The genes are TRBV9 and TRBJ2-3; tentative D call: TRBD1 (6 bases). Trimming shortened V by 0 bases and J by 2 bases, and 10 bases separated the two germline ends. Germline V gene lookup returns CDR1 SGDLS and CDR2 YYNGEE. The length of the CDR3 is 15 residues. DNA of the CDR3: TGTGCCAGCAGCGTAGAGGGGGACACCACAGATACGCAGTATTTT. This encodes CASSVEGDTTDTQYF.

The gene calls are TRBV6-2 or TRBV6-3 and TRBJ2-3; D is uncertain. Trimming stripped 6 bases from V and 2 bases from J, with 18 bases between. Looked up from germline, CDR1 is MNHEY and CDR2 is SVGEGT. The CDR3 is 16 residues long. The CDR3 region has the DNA TGTGCCAGCAGCTCCTTCGTGGGGATCACCACAGATACGCAGTATTTT. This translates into CASSSFVGITTDTQYF.

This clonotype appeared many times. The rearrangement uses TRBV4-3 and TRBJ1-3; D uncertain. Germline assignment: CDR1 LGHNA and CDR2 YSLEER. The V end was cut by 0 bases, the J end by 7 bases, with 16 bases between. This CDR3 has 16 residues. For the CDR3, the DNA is TGCGCCAGCAGCCAAGATAGGATGGGTTTTAGGAACACCATATATTTT. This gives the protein CASSQDRMGFRNTIYF.

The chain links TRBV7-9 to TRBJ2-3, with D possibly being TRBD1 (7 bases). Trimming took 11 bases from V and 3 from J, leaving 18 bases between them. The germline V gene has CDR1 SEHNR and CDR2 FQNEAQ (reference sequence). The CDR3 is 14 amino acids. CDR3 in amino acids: CAGQEGTATDTQYF. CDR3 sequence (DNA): TGTGCCGGGCAGGAGGGGACAGCTACAGATACGCAGTATTTT. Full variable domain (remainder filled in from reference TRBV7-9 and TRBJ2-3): DTGVSQNPRHKITKRGQNVTFRCDPISEHNRLYWYRQTLGQGPEFLTYFQNEAQLEKSRLLSDRFSAERPKGSFSTLEIQRTEQGDSAMYLCAGQEGTATDTQYFGPGTRLTVL.

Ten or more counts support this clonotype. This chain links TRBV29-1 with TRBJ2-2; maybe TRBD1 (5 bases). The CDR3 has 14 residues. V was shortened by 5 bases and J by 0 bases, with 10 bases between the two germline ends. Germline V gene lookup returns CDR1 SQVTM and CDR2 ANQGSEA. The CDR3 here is CSVMTDTNTGELFF. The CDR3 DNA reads TGCAGCGTTATGACAGATACGAACACCGGGGAGCTGTTTTTT.

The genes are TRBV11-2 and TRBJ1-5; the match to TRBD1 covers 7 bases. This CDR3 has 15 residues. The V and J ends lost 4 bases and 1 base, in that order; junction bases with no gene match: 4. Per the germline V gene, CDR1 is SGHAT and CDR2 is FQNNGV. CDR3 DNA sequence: TGTGCCAGCAGCTCCCGGGACAGCAGCAATCAGCCCCAGCATTTT. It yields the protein CASSSRDSSNQPQHF. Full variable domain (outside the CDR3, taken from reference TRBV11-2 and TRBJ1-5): EAGVAQSPRYKIIEKRQSVAFWCNPISGHATLYWYQQILGQGPKLLIQFQNNGVVDDSQLPKDRFSAERLKGVDSTLKIQPAKLEDSAVYLCASSSRDSSNQPQHFGDGTRLSIL.

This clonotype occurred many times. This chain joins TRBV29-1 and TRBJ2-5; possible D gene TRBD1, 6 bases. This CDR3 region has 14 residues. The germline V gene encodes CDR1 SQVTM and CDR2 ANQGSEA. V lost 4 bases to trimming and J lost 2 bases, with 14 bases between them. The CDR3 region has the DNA TGCAGCGTTGTCCCCGGGACATCACAAGAGACCCAGTACTTC. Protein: CSVVPGTSQETQYF.

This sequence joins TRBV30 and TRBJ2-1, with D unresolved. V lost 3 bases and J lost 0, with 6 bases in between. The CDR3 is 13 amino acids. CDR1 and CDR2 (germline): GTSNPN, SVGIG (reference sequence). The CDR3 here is CAWSLDSYNEQFF. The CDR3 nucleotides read TGTGCCTGGAGCCTGGACTCCTACAATGAGCAGTTCTTC.

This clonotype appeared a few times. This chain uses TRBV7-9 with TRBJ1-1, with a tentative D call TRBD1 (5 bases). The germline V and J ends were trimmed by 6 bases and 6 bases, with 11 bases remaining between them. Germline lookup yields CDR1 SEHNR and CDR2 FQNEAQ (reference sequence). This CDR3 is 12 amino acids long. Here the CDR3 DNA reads TGTGCCAGCAGACCAGGGAGCGCTGAAGCTTTCTTT. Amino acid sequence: CASRPGSAEAFF.

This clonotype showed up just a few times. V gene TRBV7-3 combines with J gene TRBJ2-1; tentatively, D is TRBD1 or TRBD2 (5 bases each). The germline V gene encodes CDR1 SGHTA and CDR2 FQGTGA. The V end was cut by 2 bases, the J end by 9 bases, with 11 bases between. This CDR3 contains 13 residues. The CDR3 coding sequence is TGTGCCAGCAGCTTACTTGGGGGTGCTGAGCAGTTCTTC. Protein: CASSLLGGAEQFF.

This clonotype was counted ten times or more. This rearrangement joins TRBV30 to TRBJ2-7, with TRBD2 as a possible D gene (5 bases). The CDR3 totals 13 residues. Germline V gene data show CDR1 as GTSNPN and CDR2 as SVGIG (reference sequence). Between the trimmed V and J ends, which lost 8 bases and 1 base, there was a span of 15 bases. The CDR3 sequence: CAVQPDYSYEQYF. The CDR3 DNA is TGTGCCGTACAGCCCGACTATTCCTACGAGCAGTACTTC.

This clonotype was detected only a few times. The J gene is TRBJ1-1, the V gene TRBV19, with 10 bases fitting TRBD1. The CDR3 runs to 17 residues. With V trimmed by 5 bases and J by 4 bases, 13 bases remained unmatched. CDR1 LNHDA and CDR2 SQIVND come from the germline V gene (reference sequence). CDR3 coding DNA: TGTGCCAGTAGTTTCCCGGGACAGGGGCTCCGGGGCACTGAAGCTTTCTTT. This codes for CASSFPGQGLRGTEAFF.

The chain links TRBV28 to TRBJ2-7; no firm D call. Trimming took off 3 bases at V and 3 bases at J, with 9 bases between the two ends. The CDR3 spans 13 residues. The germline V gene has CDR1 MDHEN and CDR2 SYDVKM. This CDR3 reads CASSFPNSYEQYF. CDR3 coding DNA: TGTGCCAGCAGTTTTCCCAACAGCTACGAGCAGTACTTC.

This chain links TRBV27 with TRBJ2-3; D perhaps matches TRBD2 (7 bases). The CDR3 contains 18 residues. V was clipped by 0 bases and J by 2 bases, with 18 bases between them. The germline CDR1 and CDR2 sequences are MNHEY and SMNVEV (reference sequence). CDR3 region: CASSLSSGGPFYTDTQYF. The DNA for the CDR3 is TGTGCCAGCAGTTTATCTTCCGGGGGGCCTTTTTACACAGATACGCAGTATTTT.

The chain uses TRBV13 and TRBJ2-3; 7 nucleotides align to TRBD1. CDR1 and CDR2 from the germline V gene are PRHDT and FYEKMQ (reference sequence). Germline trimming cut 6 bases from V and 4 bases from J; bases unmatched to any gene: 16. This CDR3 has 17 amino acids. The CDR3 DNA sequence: TGTGCCAGCAGTTCACTAAACAGGGGTCTAAGCTCAGATACGCAGTATTTT. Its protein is CASSSLNRGLSSDTQYF. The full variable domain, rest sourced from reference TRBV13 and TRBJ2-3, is AAGVIQSPRHLIKEKRETATLKCYPIPRHDTVYWYQQGPGQDPQFLISFYEKMQSDKGSIPDRFSAQQFSDYHSELNMSSLELGDSALYFCASSSLNRGLSSDTQYFGPGTRLTVL.

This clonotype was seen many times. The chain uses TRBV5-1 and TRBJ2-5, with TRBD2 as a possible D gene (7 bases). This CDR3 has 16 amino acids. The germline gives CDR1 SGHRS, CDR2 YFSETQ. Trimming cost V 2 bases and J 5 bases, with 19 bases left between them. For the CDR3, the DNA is TGCGCCAGCAGCTTACTCTTCGGCAGGGGAGGGGAGACCCAGTACTTC. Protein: CASSLLFGRGGETQYF. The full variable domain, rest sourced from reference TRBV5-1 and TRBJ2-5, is KAGVTQTPRYLIKTRGQQVTLSCSPISGHRSVSWYQQTPGQGLQFLFEYFSETQRNKGNFPGRFSGRQFSNSRSEMNVSTLELGDSALYLCASSLLFGRGGETQYFGPGTRLLVL.

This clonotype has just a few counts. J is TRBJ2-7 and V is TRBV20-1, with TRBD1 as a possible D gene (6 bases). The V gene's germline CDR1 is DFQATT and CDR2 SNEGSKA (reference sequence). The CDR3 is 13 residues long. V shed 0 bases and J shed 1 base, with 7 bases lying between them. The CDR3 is CSAREGASYEQYF. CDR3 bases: TGCAGTGCTAGAGAGGGGGCTTCCTACGAGCAGTACTTC.

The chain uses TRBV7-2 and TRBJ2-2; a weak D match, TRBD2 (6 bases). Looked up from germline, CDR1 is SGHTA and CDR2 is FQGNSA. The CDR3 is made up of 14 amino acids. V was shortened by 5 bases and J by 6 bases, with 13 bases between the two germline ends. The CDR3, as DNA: TGTGCCAGCAGCCCAGTGGGGGGTGCCGGGGAGCTGTTTTTT. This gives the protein CASSPVGGAGELFF.

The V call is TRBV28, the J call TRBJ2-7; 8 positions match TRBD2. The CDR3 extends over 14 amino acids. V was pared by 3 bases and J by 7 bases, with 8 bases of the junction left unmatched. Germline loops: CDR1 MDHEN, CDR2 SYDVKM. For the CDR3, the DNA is TGTGCCAGCAGTTTTATCGGGAGGGCGGGAGAGCAGTACTTC. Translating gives CASSFIGRAGEQYF.

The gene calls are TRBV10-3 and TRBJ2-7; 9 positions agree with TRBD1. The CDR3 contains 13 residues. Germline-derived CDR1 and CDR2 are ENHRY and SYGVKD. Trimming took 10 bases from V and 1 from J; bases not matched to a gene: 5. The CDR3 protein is CATGTGQSYEQYF. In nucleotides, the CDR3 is TGTGCCACCGGGACAGGGCAATCCTACGAGCAGTACTTC.

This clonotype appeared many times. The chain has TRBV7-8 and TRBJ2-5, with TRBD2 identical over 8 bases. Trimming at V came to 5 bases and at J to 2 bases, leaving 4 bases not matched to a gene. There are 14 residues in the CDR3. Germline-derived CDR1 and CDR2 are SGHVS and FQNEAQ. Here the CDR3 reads CASSPRLAQETQYF. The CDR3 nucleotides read TGTGCCAGCAGCCCAAGACTAGCGCAAGAGACCCAGTACTTC.

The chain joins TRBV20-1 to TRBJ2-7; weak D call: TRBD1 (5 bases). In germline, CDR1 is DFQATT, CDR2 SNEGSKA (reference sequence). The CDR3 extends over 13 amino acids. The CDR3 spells CGARHHLGYEQYF. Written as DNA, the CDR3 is TGCGGGGCGCGGCACCATTTGGGGTACGAGCAGTACTTC.